This TCR beta chain was sequenced for a study of blood T cell repertoires in COVID-19 (dated by TCRdb to the early 2020s). About the investigation overall: The collaborator samples originated in the United States, Italy and Spain and spanned the acute and convalescent phases of COVID-19. The dataset comprised deeply sampled blood TCRbeta repertoires from subjects exposed to, actively infected with, or recovered from COVID-19. The samples were drawn from the first 160 participants of the ongoing ImmuneRACE study and from over 950 subjects provided by 6 global collaborators. The repertoires were released in a freely available public database intended as a resource for research on the immune response to SARS-CoV-2. The material from the prospective study consisted of cDNA or gDNA derived from T cells, B-cell-depleted T cells, or PBMCs. Where available, HLA class I and class II types were taken from metadata supplied by the sample provider and were not determined by assay-based typing. Nearly every sample came with metadata listing a de-identified subject ID, COVID-19 status, age in years and sex. What the research found in general, with its limitations: How much clinical and demographic metadata was included differed by source and by participant, and the metadata was provided uncurated.

Worth noting for this clone: This clone's antigen is unknown. The input lacks base qualities; no much larger clone sits a single base away.

TCRbeta CDR3 regions were amplified from genomic DNA by means of the immunoSEQ Assay, a bias-controlled multiplex PCR. As for the original processing: The number of nucleated cells in each sample was estimated from the amplification of reference gene primers within the assay. Sequence reads were collapsed and filtered to measure the absolute abundance of every unique TCRbeta CDR3 rearrangement. Productive Simpson clonality was computed per sample as the square root of Simpson's diversity index over productive rearrangements. TCRdb stores this immuneACCESS table with in-frame sequences only. Part of the clones is absent; in the studies checked, under half of the shortfall reflects unresolved V genes, and no reason is known for the rest. The V and J calls and clone size are taken from that table; D and trimming were inferred from the DNA. Within this sample are 85,000 to 120,000 clones, with 70% to 90% of them counted one time only. Roughly 2% of the sample is in the top ten clones.

Each collaborating institution followed its own protocols to collect whole blood in K2EDTA tubes. For TCRbeta analysis, collaborator samples were shipped as frozen whole blood, as isolated PBMCs, or as DNA extracted from either sample type. V and J are truncated by 5 bases and 4 bases respectively, leaving an intervening sequence of 14 bases. The germline V gene (reference sequence) provides CDR1 SEHNR and CDR2 FQNEAQ. The CDR3 sequence holds 14 residues, the cysteine and phenylalanine included. Only the CDR3 portion is preserved as DNA: 42 bases, with reading frame beginning at the first base. The sample taken for sequencing was peripheral blood. The chain joins TRBV7-9 to TRBJ2-5; TRBD1 might be the D gene, on 6 matching bases. The receptor's source is a man aged 45-65 years with active COVID-19. The CDR3 is CASSPAYRVETQYF. The DNA sequence is given as TGTGCCAGCAGCCCAGCCTACAGGGTAGAGACCCAGTACTTC.